Each of the 30 T cell receptor beta chains below was sequenced from the same sample in a study of T-cell memory formation after mild COVID-19. TCRdb called the 5' RACE reads again in MiXCR, with one record for every CDR3 protein. Among roughly 300,000 distinct CDR3 sequences listed, 8% to 9% were seen once. Material for sequencing was PBMCs or a T cell subset sorted from them (not recorded which). The receptor source for this set is a man aged 18 to 30 who had mild COVID-19 (a few samples of this study predate the infection). Cell type and time point are not known.

A few counts support this clonotype. The chain recombines TRBV5-5 with TRBJ2-3; D may be TRBD2 (7 bases). V shed 3 bases and J shed 0 bases, with 11 bases lying between them. The CDR3 is 15 residues long. Germline V gives CDR1 SGHKS, CDR2 YYEKEE (reference sequence). Here the CDR3 DNA reads TGTGCCAGCAGCTCACGGGGGGCTAGCACAGATACGCAGTATTTT. Translating gives CASSSRGASTDTQYF.

The rearrangement links TRBV19 to TRBJ1-1; possible D gene TRBD1, 6 bases. Trimming cost V 0 bases and J 0 bases, with 11 bases left between them. This CDR3 spans 16 amino acids. Germline assignment: CDR1 LNHDA and CDR2 SQIVND (reference sequence). The CDR3 DNA reads as TGTGCCAGTAGTATAGACTCCGGGACATTGAACACTGAAGCTTTCTTT. The encoded protein is CASSIDSGTLNTEAFF. Together with reference TRBV19 and TRBJ1-1, the CDR3 gives the full variable domain: DGGITQSPKYLFRKEGQNVTLSCEQNLNHDAMYWYRQDPGQGLRLIYYSQIVNDFQKGDIAEGYSVSREKKESFPLTVTSAQKNPTAFYLCASSIDSGTLNTEAFFGQGTRLTVV.

The chain recombines TRBV10-3 with TRBJ2-2, with D possibly being TRBD2 (5 bases). Trimming removed 3 bases at V and 7 bases at J, with 12 bases between. The length of the CDR3 is 14 residues. In germline, CDR1 is ENHRY, CDR2 SYGVKD. CDR3 nucleotides: TGTGCCATCAGTGATACGGGATTGGGCGGGGAGCTGTTTTTT. Its protein product is CAISDTGLGGELFF.

The chain is built from TRBV7-2 and TRBJ2-2; D is perhaps TRBD1 or TRBD2 (7 bases each). V gave up 4 bases and J gave up 4 bases, with 16 bases separating them. Germline CDR1 is SGHTA and CDR2 is FQGNSA. CDR3 length equals 16 residues. The CDR3 protein is CASSWAQGRGTGELFF. CDR3 DNA: TGTGCCAGCAGCTGGGCACAGGGGAGGGGCACCGGGGAGCTGTTTTTT.

The CDR3 sequence is CASSSGPETYEQYV. The CDR3 coding sequence is TGTGCCAGCAGCTCCGGTCCCGAGACCTACGAGCAGTACGTC. V gene TRBV7-2 combines with J gene TRBJ2-7; D ambiguous. Germline V lookup: CDR1 SGHTA, CDR2 FQGNSA. V dropped 4 bases and J dropped 2 bases, with 12 bases sitting between them. This CDR3 region has 14 residues.

This sequence joins TRBV6-2 or TRBV6-3 and TRBJ1-2, with TRBD1 as a possible D gene (5 bases). Germline CDR1 MNHEY, CDR2 SVGEGT. The CDR3 length is 15 residues. The germline V and J ends were trimmed by 5 bases and 5 bases, with 18 bases remaining between them. The CDR3 nucleotides read TGTGCCAGCAGTCGTCCCGGGGGAGTAGGATATGGCTACACCTTC. Its protein is CASSRPGGVGYGYTF.

This clonotype was recorded a few times. V gene TRBV7-2 combines with J gene TRBJ2-3; D gene ambiguous. From germline, CDR1 is SGHTA and CDR2 FQGNSA. V dropped 6 bases and J dropped 6 bases, with 13 bases sitting between them. The CDR3 is 13 amino acids. In DNA form, the CDR3 reads TGTGCCAGCAGTTCCAATACCCCGGATACGCAGTATTTT. Encoded protein: CASSSNTPDTQYF.

The rearrangement uses TRBV20-1 and TRBJ2-7; D unclear. The V end lost 2 bases, the J end lost 4 bases, and 12 bases lay between the germline ends. The germline V gene has CDR1 DFQATT and CDR2 SNEGSKA (reference sequence). This CDR3 region has 13 residues. The CDR3 DNA reads as TGCAGTGCTAGAACTCCCTACGTTTACGAGCAGTACGTC. It encodes CSARTPYVYEQYV.

This clonotype was detected ten times or more. J is TRBJ1-1 and V is TRBV7-2; weak D call: TRBD1 (5 bases). Trimming removed 3 bases at V and 8 bases at J, with 16 bases between. The germline CDR1 and CDR2 sequences are SGHTA and FQGNSA. The CDR3 consists of 14 residues. The CDR3 nucleotides are TGTGCCAGCAGCTTTCAAGGCCAGGGCGGCGAAGCTTTCTTT. Translating gives CASSFQGQGGEAFF.

This clonotype came up many times. The chain has TRBV5-1 and TRBJ2-2, with a possible D match to TRBD1 (6 bases). Trimming took 3 bases from V and 1 from J, leaving 7 bases between them. Germline lookup yields CDR1 SGHRS and CDR2 YFSETQ. This CDR3 spans 14 amino acids. The CDR3 is CASSWTVNTGELFF. The CDR3 DNA sequence: TGCGCCAGCAGCTGGACAGTGAACACCGGGGAGCTGTTTTTT. Complete variable domain (other parts from reference TRBV5-1 and TRBJ2-2): KAGVTQTPRYLIKTRGQQVTLSCSPISGHRSVSWYQQTPGQGLQFLFEYFSETQRNKGNFPGRFSGRQFSNSRSEMNVSTLELGDSALYLCASSWTVNTGELFFGEGSRLTVL.

This clonotype came up many times. This chain uses TRBV6-1 with TRBJ1-2; no firm D call. CDR1 is MNHNS, CDR2 SASEGT, per germline. Trimming left V 7 bases short and J 8 bases short, with 8 bases between. The CDR3 totals 10 residues. The CDR3 loop reads CASIGAGYTF. The CDR3 DNA is TGTGCCAGCATTGGCGCCGGCTACACCTTC.

This sequence joins TRBV7-2 and TRBJ2-1; TRBD2 aligns across 14 bases. Germline V gene sequence: CDR1 SGHTA, CDR2 FQGNSA. The CDR3 length is 17 residues. V was clipped by 5 bases and J by 10 bases; unmatched bases: 13. CDR3 sequence (DNA): TGTGCCAGCAGCCCCGGTAATGGACTAGCGGGGGGCCCCGAGCAGTTCTTC. This sequence encodes CASSPGNGLAGGPEQFF.

V is TRBV18 and J is TRBJ2-5; D not certain. Between the trimmed V and J ends, which lost 6 bases and 6 bases, there was a span of 14 bases. This CDR3 region has 13 residues. Germline V gene sequence: CDR1 KGHSH, CDR2 LQKENI. For the CDR3, the DNA is TGTGCCAGCTCCCCTAGGTTTGGAAAGACCCAGTACTTC. It encodes CASSPRFGKTQYF.

This clonotype appeared a few times. The chain has TRBV4-3 and TRBJ1-6; 9 bases align to TRBD1. The CDR3 is made up of 16 amino acids. The V gene end was trimmed by 4 bases and the J gene end by 4 bases; junction bases not matched to a gene: 5. Germline CDR1 is LGHNA and CDR2 is YSLEER. The CDR3 nucleotides are TGCGCCAGCAGCCCCTCCGGGACAGGGTATAATTCACCCCTCCACTTT. Translation: CASSPSGTGYNSPLHF.

The chain carries TRBV7-2 and TRBJ2-2; D may match TRBD1 or TRBD2 (6 bases each). Germline V gives CDR1 SGHTA, CDR2 FQGNSA. Trimming left V 3 bases short and J 7 bases short, with 15 bases between. The CDR3 loop spans 15 amino acids. The CDR3 sequence: CASSFGGPIVGELFF. The CDR3 nucleotides read TGTGCCAGCAGCTTTGGGGGGCCGATAGTCGGGGAGCTGTTTTTT.

This clonotype has a count of ten or more. V and J are TRBV25-1 and TRBJ2-1; unclear D gene. The CDR3 length is 14 residues. CDR1 and CDR2 (germline): MGHDK, SYGVNS. Trimming took off 2 bases at V and 2 bases at J, with 7 bases between the two ends. The CDR3 is CASSEAGAYNEQFF. The CDR3 DNA follows: TGTGCCAGCAGTGAAGCAGGAGCCTACAATGAGCAGTTCTTC.

This clonotype has more than one count but fewer than ten. The rearrangement uses TRBV30 and TRBJ2-3, with 9 positions matching TRBD1. The CDR3 covers 14 residues. Germline V CDR1 and CDR2: GTSNPN, SVGIG (reference sequence). V gave up 2 bases and J gave up 3 bases; unmatched junction bases: 3. The CDR3 is CAWSLGQGTDTQYF. In DNA form, the CDR3 reads TGTGCCTGGAGTCTAGGACAGGGGACAGATACGCAGTATTTT.

The V gene is TRBV4-3, the J gene TRBJ2-7; unclear D gene. The V end was cut by 1 base, the J end by 6 bases, with 4 bases between. Germline lookup yields CDR1 LGHNA and CDR2 YSLEER. CDR3 length: 11 amino acids. DNA of the CDR3: TGCGCCAGCAGCCAAGTCGGCGAGCAGTACGTC. It is translated as CASSQVGEQYV.

The chain links TRBV20-1 to TRBJ2-5; 11 bases align to TRBD2. Germline V gene sequence: CDR1 DFQATT, CDR2 SNEGSKA (reference sequence). Trimming took 2 bases from V and 1 from J; bases not matched to a gene: 3. The CDR3 covers 15 residues. The CDR3, as DNA: TGCAGTGCTAGACTAGCGGGGGGCCCCCAAGAGACCCAGTACTTC. This encodes CSARLAGGPQETQYF.

This clonotype was recorded at least ten times. The CDR3 region has the DNA TGTGCCAGCAGCATAGAGACAGGGGTTGGTGAAAAACTGTTTTTT. This codes for CASSIETGVGEKLFF. This chain links TRBV7-2 with TRBJ1-4, with 8 nucleotides matching TRBD1. The CDR3 totals 15 residues. Germline lookup yields CDR1 SGHTA and CDR2 FQGNSA. Germline trimming cut 5 bases from V and 7 bases from J; bases unmatched to any gene: 9.

The chain links TRBV19 to TRBJ1-5, with 8 nucleotides matching TRBD1. Trimming cost V 5 bases and J 6 bases; bases outside gene matches: 6. This CDR3 spans 14 amino acids. CDR1 LNHDA and CDR2 SQIVND come from the germline V gene (reference sequence). CDR3 DNA: TGTGCCAGTAGTCGAGGACAGGGACGTCAGCCCCAGCATTTT. It is translated as CASSRGQGRQPQHF.

The chain carries TRBV3-1 and TRBJ1-6; no clear D gene. The CDR3 has 13 amino acids. Trimming took 4 bases from V and 9 from J, leaving 10 bases between them. The germline gives CDR1 LGHDT, CDR2 YNNKEL (reference sequence). The CDR3 protein is CASSRTGVSPLHF. The CDR3 DNA sequence: TGTGCCAGCAGCCGAACCGGGGTTTCACCCCTCCACTTT.

This clonotype has just a few counts. The V gene is TRBV18, the J gene TRBJ2-4; no reliable D call. V lost 0 bases and J 4 bases, leaving 4 bases between the germline ends. CDR1 is KGHSH, CDR2 LQKENI, per germline. CDR3 length: 13 residues. This CDR3 reads CASSPPVKNIQYF. The CDR3 DNA reads TGTGCCAGCTCACCACCGGTGAAAAACATTCAGTACTTC.

This rearrangement joins TRBV11-2 to TRBJ2-7; D unclear. Per germline, CDR1 SGHAT and CDR2 FQNNGV. The CDR3 consists of 13 residues. V was trimmed by 1 base and J by 4 bases, leaving 8 bases between them. The CDR3 here is CASSLVPEYEQYV. In DNA form, the CDR3 reads TGTGCCAGCAGCTTAGTACCGGAATACGAGCAGTACGTC.

This clonotype was picked up a small number of times. The genes are TRBV13 and TRBJ2-5; 9 bases line up with TRBD1. This CDR3 is built from 16 residues. Germline CDR1 PRHDT, CDR2 FYEKMQ (reference sequence). Trimming cost V 6 bases and J 1 base; bases outside gene matches: 9. The CDR3 nucleotides read TGTGCCAGCAGTCACCGGGACAGGGAAGCCCAAGAGACCCAGTACTTC. Its translation: CASSHRDREAQETQYF.

This clonotype was detected many times. The chain employs TRBV3-1 and TRBJ1-1; D remains ambiguous. Trimming cost V 4 bases and J 7 bases, with 16 bases left between them. Germline V gene data show CDR1 as LGHDT and CDR2 as YNNKEL (reference sequence). The CDR3 consists of 14 residues. This CDR3 is CASSPRDAGNEAFF. For the CDR3, the DNA is TGTGCCAGCAGCCCGCGCGACGCCGGGAATGAAGCTTTCTTT.

This clonotype was found a few times. The CDR3 nucleotides read TGTGCCAGCAGCTTGGATCCTTTTAATGAAAAACTGTTTTTT. Its protein is CASSLDPFNEKLFF. The rearrangement uses TRBV5-5 and TRBJ1-4; D ambiguous. In germline, CDR1 is SGHKS, CDR2 YYEKEE (reference sequence). The V end lost 0 bases, the J end lost 4 bases, and 7 bases lay between the germline ends. The CDR3 has 14 residues.

This clonotype was detected a few times. This chain links TRBV12-3 or TRBV12-4 with TRBJ1-5; no definite D call. This CDR3 has 14 residues. V was clipped by 3 bases and J by 7 bases, with 13 bases between them. In DNA form, the CDR3 reads TGTGCCAGCAGTTTGTGGAGTGGAGGACAGCCCCAGCATTTT. This translates into CASSLWSGGQPQHF.

The chain recombines TRBV7-3 with TRBJ1-2, with TRBD1 as a possible D gene (6 bases). Germline-derived CDR1 and CDR2 are SGHTA and FQGTGA. V was pared by 5 bases and J by 5 bases, with 12 bases between. The CDR3 loop spans 13 amino acids. CDR3 region: CASSPNQGYGYTF. DNA for the CDR3: TGTGCCAGCAGCCCGAACCAGGGGTATGGCTACACCTTC.

The chain carries TRBV5-1 and TRBJ2-3; no definite D call. Germline-derived CDR1 and CDR2 are SGHRS and YFSETQ. This CDR3 region has 15 residues. V lost 0 bases and J 0 bases, leaving 8 bases between the germline ends. CDR3 in amino acids: CASSLGLSSTDTQYF. The CDR3 DNA follows: TGCGCCAGCAGCTTGGGGTTAAGCAGCACAGATACGCAGTATTTT.